The sequence of this T cell receptor beta chain was determined in a study of T cells in localized non-small cell lung cancer. Study-level results: Maximal T cell clonality occurred in uninvolved adjacent lung, with tumor ranking below it.

In the case of this clone: Its specificity is unknown.

The repertoire was sequenced with immunoSEQ multiplex PCR; TCRdb's copy has only in-frame clones and lacks some. Here the sample spans more than 25,000 clones, approximately 90% being singletons. This CDR3 region has 14 residues. Germline CDR1 SGHAT, CDR2 FQDESV (reference sequence). The ends were cut back, 6 bases at V and 4 bases at J, with 15 bases in the middle. The sequence was obtained from a female donor over 55 with stage III squamous cell lung carcinoma. The V call is TRBV11-1, the J call TRBJ1-1; perhaps TRBD1 as D (6 bases). The material sequenced was peripheral blood, taken before any cancer treatment. CDR3 nucleotides: TGTGCCAGCAGTTTTGCTAGGGGGAGCACTGAAGCTTTCTTT. The encoded protein is CASSFARGSTEAFF.